This T cell receptor beta chain was retrieved from a study of cytomegalovirus exposure and HLA in healthy donors. General study results and limits: A later analysis reportedly found fewer N-insertions in an Asian-associated ancestry cluster than the roughly 670-donor mean.

This CDR3 spans 15 amino acids. The germline CDR1 and CDR2 sequences are LNHDA and SQIVND (reference sequence). J was trimmed by 1 base and V by 3 bases; bases with no gene match: 4. This clone was counted once. The antigen is undetermined. The PCR made use of 60 Vbeta and 13 Jbeta primers. The assay was immunoSEQ multiplex PCR, and TCRdb's table has in-frame clones only and misses some. The data hold more than 150,000 clones, with around four fifths observed a single time. This clonotype originated in a male donor in good health and CMV-seronegative. The specimen was PBMCs. J is TRBJ2-3 and V is TRBV19, with 7 bases lining up with TRBD2. In DNA, the CDR3 is TGTGCCAGTAGTATTCTAGCGGACGGCACAGATACGCAGTATTTT. It codes for CASSILADGTDTQYF.